A selection of T cell receptor beta chains follows, all from one sample in a study of T cells in Graves' hyperthyroidism and ophthalmopathy. TCRdb processed the multiplex PCR reads anew with MiXCR; each CDR3 protein has one entry. The profile covers about 280,000 distinct CDR3 sequences, with less than 30% appearing a single time and about 30% taken by the ten largest. Sequences were obtained from blood. The receptors here all came from a man aged 35-49 years with Graves' hyperthyroidism that later progressed to Graves' ophthalmopathy. CDR3s include the opening cysteine and the closing phenylalanine or tryptophan. A D gene is named only where the DNA matches it firmly. A clone size is listed for some rows: how often the clone was seen (once, few, many), or a class if it is expanded.

TRBJ2-7,-,TRBV5-1,many,TGCGCCAGCAGCTTGGCGGACCTAATAAACTACGAGCAGTACTTC,CASSLADLINYEQYF
TRBJ2-1,TRBD2,TRBV11-3,many,TGTGCCAGCAGCTTAGAGCCTAGCGGGAGGCGGCAGTTCTTC,CASSLEPSGRRQFF
TRBJ2-2,-,TRBV11-2,-,TGTGCCAGCAGCCGGAGGACAATAGCGAACACCGGGGAGCTGTTTTTT,CASSRRTIANTGELFF
TRBJ2-2,TRBD2,TRBV30,many,TGTGCCTGGACCGGGACTAGCGGGAGGAGTGTCACCGGGGAGCTGTTTTTT,CAWTGTSGRSVTGELFF
TRBJ1-5,TRBD1,TRBV18,many,TGTGCCAGCTCACCACGGACAGGGGACAATCAGCCCCAGCATTTT,CASSPRTGDNQPQHF
TRBJ2-5,-,TRBV7-3,many,TGTGCCAGCAGCTTATCTCCAGGGTCAGAGACCCAGTACTTC,CASSLSPGSETQYF
TRBJ2-7,TRBD1,TRBV11-2,many,TGTGCCAGCAGCACGACCGGGACAGGAGCCTACGAGCAGTACTTC,CASSTTGTGAYEQYF
TRBJ1-1,-,TRBV10-2,many,TGCGCCAGCAGTGAGTTCGGGTCGGTTAACACTGAAGCTTTCTTT,CASSEFGSVNTEAFF
TRBJ2-7,TRBD2,TRBV28,once,TGTGCCAGCAGTCCCCAACGGACTAGCGCCGAGCAGTACTTC,CASSPQRTSAEQYF
TRBJ1-1,-,TRBV6-1,many,TGTGCCAGCAGTCCACCAACCGGGCTCACTGAAGCTTTCTTT,CASSPPTGLTEAFF
TRBJ2-4,TRBD1,TRBV5-1,many,TGCGCCAGCAGCCCGGACAGGGGCTACATTCAGTACTTC,CASSPDRGYIQYF
TRBJ2-7,TRBD1,TRBV7-2,many,TGTGCCAGCAGCTCGACAGGGAGCTCCTACGAGCAGTACTTC,CASSSTGSSYEQYF
TRBJ2-7,-,TRBV7-2,few,TGTGCCAGCAGCTTAACGTCGAGCGGGTTTGTCGAGCAGTACTTC,CASSLTSSGFVEQYF
TRBJ1-1,-,TRBV20-1,many,TGCAGTGCAAGGGATAGGACGGCCCGAGCGAACACTGAAGCTTTCTTT,CSARDRTARANTEAFF
TRBJ2-5,-,TRBV27,many,TGTGCCAGCAGTTTATACGCGACCCTCACCCAAGAGACCCAGTACTTC,CASSLYATLTQETQYF
TRBJ2-7,-,TRBV9,many,TGTGCCAGCAGCGGAGAGACAGGTGAGGCCTACGAGCAGTACTTC,CASSGETGEAYEQYF
TRBJ2-7,TRBD1,TRBV12-3/TRBV12-4,many,TGTGCCAGCAGTCGACAGGGGCCAACCTACGAGCAGTACTTC,CASSRQGPTYEQYF
TRBJ2-5,TRBD1,TRBV6-5,many,TGTGCCAGCAGTTACCTGGACAGGGACCAGGCAGAGACCCAGTACTTC,CASSYLDRDQAETQYF
TRBJ1-1,TRBD1,TRBV6-5,many,TGTGCCAGCAGTTACTTTGGGACAGGGGGCGTGGGGACTGAAGCTTTCTTT,CASSYFGTGGVGTEAFF
TRBJ2-7,-,TRBV18,few,TGTGCCAGCTCACCGGGACCGGGCCCCTACGAGCAGTACTTC,CASSPGPGPYEQYF
TRBJ1-2,-,TRBV28,-,TGTGCCACGCGGCGGCAGGGGTCTAACTATGGCTACACCTTC,CATRRQGSNYGYTF
TRBJ1-1,TRBD1,TRBV10-3,many,TGTGCCGTAGGGACAGGGAGTTCTGTCACTGAAGCTTTCTTT,CAVGTGSSVTEAFF
TRBJ2-7,-,TRBV20-1,many,TGCAGTGCTAGTTCGGGGCAGCTTTACGAGCAGTACTTC,CSASSGQLYEQYF
TRBJ1-2,-,TRBV2,-,TGTGCCAGCAGAGTCGGGACTGTCTATGGCTACACCTTC,CASRVGTVYGYTF
TRBJ2-5,-,TRBV30,many,TGTGCCTGGAGTGTGAGCGGACAAGAGACCCAGTACTTC,CAWSVSGQETQYF
TRBJ1-2,-,TRBV19,many,TGTGCCAGTACAAGGACCCAATCAGATGGCTACACCTTC,CASTRTQSDGYTF
TRBJ1-1,-,TRBV28,few,TGTGCCAGCAGTCGCCCGGGGACTGGGGGCACTGAAGCTTTCTTT,CASSRPGTGGTEAFF
TRBJ2-7,-,TRBV2,-,TGTGCCAGCAGTGAGTGGCAGGCGAGCTCCTACGAGCAGTACTTC,CASSEWQASSYEQYF
TRBJ1-1,-,TRBV19,many,TGTGCCAGTATCCCCGGACAGATGAACACTGAAGCTTTCTTT,CASIPGQMNTEAFF
TRBJ2-2,-,TRBV7-2,-,TGTGCCAGCAGCTCCCGGGACTTAGGGACCGGGGAGCTGTTTTTT,CASSSRDLGTGELFF
TRBJ2-5,-,TRBV20-1,many,TGCAGTGCTTCAGAGAGACCCGTAGCAGGGGAAGAGACCCAGTACTTC,CSASERPVAGEETQYF
TRBJ1-2,-,TRBV11-2,many,TGTGCCAGCAGCTTTATGGGGTTGAGCTATGGCTACACCTTC,CASSFMGLSYGYTF
TRBJ1-1,-,TRBV7-8,many,TGTGCCAGCAGCTTAGTCGCAGGTTACGTAGCTTTCTTT,CASSLVAGYVAFF
TRBJ2-7,-,TRBV27,many,TGTGCCAGCAGCCCCGCCGGACAGCGCTACGAGCAGTACTTC,CASSPAGQRYEQYF
TRBJ2-3,TRBD1,TRBV29-1,many,TGCAGCGGCTTAGGGGTAGGGGGCCAAGGTACAAGGACAGATACGCAGTATTTT,CSGLGVGGQGTRTDTQYF
TRBJ2-5,TRBD2,TRBV20-1,many,TGCAGTGCTAGAGATTACCTCTCGGGCCGAGCGGGGGAACTAGCTAAGACCCAGTACTTC,CSARDYLSGRAGELAKTQYF
TRBJ1-1,-,TRBV3-1,-,TGTGCCAGCAGCCAAAATCGCAAGGTCAGTTCAGCGCAAGCTGAAGCTTTCTTT,CASSQNRKVSSAQAEAFF